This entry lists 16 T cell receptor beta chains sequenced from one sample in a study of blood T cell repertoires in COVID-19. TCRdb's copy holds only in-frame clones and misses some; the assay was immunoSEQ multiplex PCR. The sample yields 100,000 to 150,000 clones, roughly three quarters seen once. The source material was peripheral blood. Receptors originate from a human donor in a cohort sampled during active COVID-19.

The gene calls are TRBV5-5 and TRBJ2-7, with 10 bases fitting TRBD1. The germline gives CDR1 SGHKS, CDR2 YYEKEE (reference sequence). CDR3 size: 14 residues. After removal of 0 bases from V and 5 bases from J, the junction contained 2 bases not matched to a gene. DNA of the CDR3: TGTGCCAGCAGCTTGGTGGGACAGGGGAACGAGCAGTACTTC. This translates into CASSLVGQGNEQYF. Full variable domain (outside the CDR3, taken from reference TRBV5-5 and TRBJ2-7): DAGVTQSPTHLIKTRGQQVTLRCSPISGHKSVSWYQQVLGQGPQFIFQYYEKEERGRGNFPDRFSARQFPNYSSELNVNALLLGDSALYLCASSLVGQGNEQYFGPGTRLTVT.

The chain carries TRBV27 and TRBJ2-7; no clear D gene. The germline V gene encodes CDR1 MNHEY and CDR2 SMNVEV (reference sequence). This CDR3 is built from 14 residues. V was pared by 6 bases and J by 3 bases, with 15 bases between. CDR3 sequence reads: CASRPTGGYYEQYF. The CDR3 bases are TGTGCCAGCAGACCGACCGGCGGTTACTACGAGCAGTACTTC.

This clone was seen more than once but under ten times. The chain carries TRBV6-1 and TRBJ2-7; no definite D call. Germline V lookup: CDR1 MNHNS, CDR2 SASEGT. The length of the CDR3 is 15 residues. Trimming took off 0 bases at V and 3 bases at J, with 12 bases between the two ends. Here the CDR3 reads CASSEASQYLYEQYF. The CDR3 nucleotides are TGTGCCAGCAGTGAAGCATCACAGTATCTCTACGAGCAGTACTTC.

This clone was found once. For the CDR3, the DNA is TGTGCCAGCAGCCTACGCCCTACGGGGACAGGGGGCGGTAATGAAAAACTGTTTTTT. As protein: CASSLRPTGTGGGNEKLFF. The gene calls are TRBV7-9 and TRBJ1-4, with 12 nucleotides matching TRBD1. CDR1 and CDR2 from the germline V gene are SEHNR and FQNEAQ (reference sequence). This CDR3 region has 19 residues. The trim removed 5 bases at V and 4 bases at J, leaving 14 bases unmatched.

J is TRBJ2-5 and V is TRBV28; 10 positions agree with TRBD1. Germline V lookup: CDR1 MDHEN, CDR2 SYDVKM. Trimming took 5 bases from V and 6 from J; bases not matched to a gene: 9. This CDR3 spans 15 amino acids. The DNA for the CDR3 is TGTGCCAGCAGTCTGAGGACAGGGGGATTGAAGACCCAGTACTTC. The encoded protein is CASSLRTGGLKTQYF.

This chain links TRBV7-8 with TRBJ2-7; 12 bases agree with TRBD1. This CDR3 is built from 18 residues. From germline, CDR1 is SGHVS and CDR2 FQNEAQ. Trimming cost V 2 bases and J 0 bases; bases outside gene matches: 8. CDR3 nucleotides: TGTGCCAGCAGCTTATTGGGACAGGGGGCCCTTAACTCCTACGAGCAGTACTTC. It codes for CASSLLGQGALNSYEQYF.

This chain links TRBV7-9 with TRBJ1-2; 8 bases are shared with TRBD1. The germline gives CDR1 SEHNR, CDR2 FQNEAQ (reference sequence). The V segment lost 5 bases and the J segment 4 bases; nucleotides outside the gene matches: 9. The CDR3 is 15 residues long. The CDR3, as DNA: TGTGCCAGCAGCCAGGGGGACAGGCTTACCTATGGCTACACCTTC. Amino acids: CASSQGDRLTYGYTF.

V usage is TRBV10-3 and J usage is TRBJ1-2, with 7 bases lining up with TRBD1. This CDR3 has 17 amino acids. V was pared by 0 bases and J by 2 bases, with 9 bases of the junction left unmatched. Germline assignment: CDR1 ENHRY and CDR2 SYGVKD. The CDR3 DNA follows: TGTGCCATCAGTGAGTCGAGGACAGGAAACAACAACTATGGCTACACCTTC. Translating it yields CAISESRTGNNNYGYTF.

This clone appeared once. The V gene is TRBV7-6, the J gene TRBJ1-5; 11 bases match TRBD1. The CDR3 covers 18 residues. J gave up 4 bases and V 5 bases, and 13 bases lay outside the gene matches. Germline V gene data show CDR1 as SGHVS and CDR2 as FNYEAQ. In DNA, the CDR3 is TGTGCCAGCAGCCCCGGGACAGGGGGAAAGGAGGGGAATCAGCCCCAGCATTTT. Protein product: CASSPGTGGKEGNQPQHF. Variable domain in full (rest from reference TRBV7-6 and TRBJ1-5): GAGVSQSPRYKVTKRGQDVALRCDPISGHVSLYWYRQALGQGPEFLTYFNYEAQQDKSGLPNDRFSAERPEGSISTLTIQRTEQRDSAMYRCASSPGTGGKEGNQPQHFGDGTRLSIL.

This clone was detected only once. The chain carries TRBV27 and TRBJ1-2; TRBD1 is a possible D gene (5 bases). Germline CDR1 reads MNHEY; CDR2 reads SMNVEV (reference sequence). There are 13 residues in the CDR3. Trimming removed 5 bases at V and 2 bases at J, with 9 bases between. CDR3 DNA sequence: TGTGCCAGCAGTCCGCGGGACAACTATGGCTACACCTTC. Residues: CASSPRDNYGYTF.

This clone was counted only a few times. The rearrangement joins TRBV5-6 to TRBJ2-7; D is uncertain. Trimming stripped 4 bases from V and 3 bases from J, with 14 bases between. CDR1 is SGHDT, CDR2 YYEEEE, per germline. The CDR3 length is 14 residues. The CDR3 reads CASSPGGSLYEQYF. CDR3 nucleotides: TGTGCCAGCAGCCCCGGCGGCAGCCTCTACGAGCAGTACTTC.

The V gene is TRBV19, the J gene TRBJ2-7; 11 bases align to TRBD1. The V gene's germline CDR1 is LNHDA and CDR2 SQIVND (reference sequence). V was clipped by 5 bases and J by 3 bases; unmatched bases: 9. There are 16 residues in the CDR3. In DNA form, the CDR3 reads TGTGCCAGTAGTCCCTCGGGACAGGGGGGTATCTACGAGCAGTACTTC. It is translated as CASSPSGQGGIYEQYF.

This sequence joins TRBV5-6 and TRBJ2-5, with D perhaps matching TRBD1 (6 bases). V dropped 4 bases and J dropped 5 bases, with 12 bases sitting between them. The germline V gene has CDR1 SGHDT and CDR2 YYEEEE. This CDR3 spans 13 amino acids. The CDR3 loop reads CASSHTGRETQYF. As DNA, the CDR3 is TGTGCCAGCAGCCACACAGGGCGGGAGACCCAGTACTTC. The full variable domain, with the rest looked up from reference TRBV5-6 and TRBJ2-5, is DAGVTQSPTHLIKTRGQQVTLRCSPKSGHDTVSWYQQALGQGPQFIFQYYEEEERQRGNFPDRFSGHQFPNYSSELNVNALLLGDSALYLCASSHTGRETQYFGPGTRLLVL.

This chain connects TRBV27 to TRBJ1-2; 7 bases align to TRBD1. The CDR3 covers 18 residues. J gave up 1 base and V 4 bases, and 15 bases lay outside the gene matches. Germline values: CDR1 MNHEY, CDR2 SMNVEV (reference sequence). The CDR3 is CASSSTLGTATINYGYTF. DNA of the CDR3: TGTGCCAGCAGTTCCACCCTCGGGACAGCTACTATTAACTATGGCTACACCTTC.

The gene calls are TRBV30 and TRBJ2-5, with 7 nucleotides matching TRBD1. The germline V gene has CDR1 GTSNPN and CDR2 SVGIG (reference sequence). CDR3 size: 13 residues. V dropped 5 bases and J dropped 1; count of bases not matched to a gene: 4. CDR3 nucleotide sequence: TGTGCCTGGGCAAGGGACAGCCAAGAGACCCAGTACTTC. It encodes CAWARDSQETQYF.

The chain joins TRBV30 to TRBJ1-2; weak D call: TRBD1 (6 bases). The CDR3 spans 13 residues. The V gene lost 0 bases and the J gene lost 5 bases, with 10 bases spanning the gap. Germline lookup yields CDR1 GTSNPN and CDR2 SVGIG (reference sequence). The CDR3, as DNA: TGTGCCTGGAGTGTACTTCAGGGGTATGGCTACACCTTC. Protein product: CAWSVLQGYGYTF.